Each of the 27 T cell receptor beta chains below was sequenced from the same sample in a study of regulatory T cells in long-lasting Graves disease. Assembly of TCR beta libraries relied on iRepertoire HTBI primers together with Arm-PCR of CDR3 regions. TCRdb processed the multiplex PCR reads anew with MiXCR; each CDR3 protein has one entry. The table shows 300,000 to 400,000 distinct CDR3 sequences, with roughly a sixth occurring only once. Time point in this sample: newly diagnosed GD, antithyroid drugs for less than 3 months. The TCR library was prepared using RNA isolated from PBMCs. The data were also submitted as part of a second study, on T cells in Graves' hyperthyroidism and ophthalmopathy.

Here the sequenced sample was peripheral blood mononuclear cells (PBMCs), taken at new diagnosis, from a patient treated with antithyroid drugs. Receptors originate from a man aged 35-49 years with Graves disease.

V is TRBV3-1 and J is TRBJ1-1, with a tentative D call TRBD1 (6 bases). This CDR3 has 12 residues. The germline gives CDR1 LGHDT, CDR2 YNNKEL (reference sequence). Between the trimmed V and J ends, which lost 3 bases and 5 bases, there was a span of 7 bases. The CDR3 nucleotides read TGTGCCAGCAGCCACCAGGGGACTGAAGCTTTCTTT. This gives the protein CASSHQGTEAFF.

This clonotype was counted between two and nine times. The V call is TRBV30, the J call TRBJ1-5; tentatively, D is TRBD1 (6 bases). V lost 8 bases and J 0 bases, leaving 23 bases between the germline ends. In germline, CDR1 is GTSNPN, CDR2 SVGIG (reference sequence). The CDR3 covers 17 residues. This CDR3 is CAAGGGRIPFSNQPQHF. CDR3 bases: TGTGCCGCAGGAGGGGGGCGCATTCCTTTTAGCAATCAGCCCCAGCATTTT.

This clonotype was seen ten or more times. The chain combines TRBV18 with TRBJ2-5, with D maybe TRBD2 (5 bases). Trimming took 3 bases from V and 2 from J, leaving 10 bases between them. CDR1 and CDR2 from the germline V gene are KGHSH and LQKENI. The CDR3 has 14 amino acids. CDR3: CASSPSAVQETQYF. In DNA, the CDR3 is TGTGCCAGCTCACCCTCAGCGGTTCAAGAGACCCAGTACTTC.

Note on this clonotype: A much larger clone lies one base from this, so it may be a read error. The CDR3 nucleotides are TGTGCCAGCAGCTTAGCTCGTTGCAATGAGCAGTTCTTC. This gives the protein CASSLARCNEQFF. The chain joins TRBV7-2 to TRBJ2-1; no definite D call. The length of the CDR3 is 13 residues. Deletions cut 0 bases from V and 6 bases from J, with 6 bases between. Per the germline V gene, CDR1 is SGHTA and CDR2 is FQGNSA.

In the case of this clonotype: This may come from a read error, since a much larger clone is one base off. This chain joins TRBV7-3 and TRBJ2-5, with 9 nucleotides matching TRBD1. This CDR3 is 15 amino acids long. CDR1 and CDR2 from the germline V gene are SGHTA and FQGTGA. J gave up 11 bases and V 2 bases, and 12 bases lay outside the gene matches. CDR3 coding DNA: TGTGCCAGCAGCTTATCCGGGACAGGGTCAGGTGAGCAGTACTTC. Translated, it gives CASSLSGTGSGEQYF.

This clonotype was observed at least ten times. The chain uses TRBV11-2 and TRBJ2-3, with D hard to call. Trimming took 6 bases from V and 10 from J, leaving 17 bases between them. Germline loops: CDR1 SGHAT, CDR2 FQNNGV. This CDR3 has 13 amino acids. CDR3 DNA sequence: TGTGCCAGCAGTTCCCTATTCACTCCGGCGCAGTATTTT. The encoded protein is CASSSLFTPAQYF.

This clonotype was observed at least ten times. This sequence joins TRBV12-5 and TRBJ2-3; TRBD1 might be the D (6 bases). The CDR3 runs 15 residues. V was trimmed by 2 bases and J by 2 bases, leaving 11 bases between them. Germline CDR1 is LGHNT and CDR2 is FRNRAP. CDR3 residues: CASGLKQGVTDTQYF. Written as DNA, the CDR3 is TGTGCTAGTGGTTTGAAACAGGGAGTCACAGATACGCAGTATTTT. Complete variable domain (other parts from reference TRBV12-5 and TRBJ2-3): DARVTQTPRHKVTEMGQEVTMRCQPILGHNTVFWYRQTMMQGLELLAYFRNRAPLDDSGMPKDRFSAEMPDATLATLKIQPSEPRDSAVYFCASGLKQGVTDTQYFGPGTRLTVL.

This clonotype was counted many times. V usage is TRBV10-3 and J usage is TRBJ2-5; 7 nucleotides agree with TRBD1. Germline V gives CDR1 ENHRY, CDR2 SYGVKD. CDR3 length: 14 amino acids. The V segment lost 6 bases and the J segment 5 bases; nucleotides outside the gene matches: 9. CDR3: CAIRRQGESETQYF. As DNA, the CDR3 is TGTGCCATCAGACGACAGGGAGAGTCCGAGACCCAGTACTTC.

This clonotype was detected ten times or more. The CDR3: CSARMPVGSNQPQHF. In DNA, the CDR3 is TGCAGTGCTAGAATGCCGGTAGGGAGCAATCAGCCCCAGCATTTT. The chain uses TRBV20-1 and TRBJ1-5; D not certain. Germline V gene lookup returns CDR1 DFQATT and CDR2 SNEGSKA (reference sequence). The CDR3 is 15 residues long. V was cut by 2 bases and J by 1 base, with 12 bases left in between.

This clonotype was counted only a few times. The chain recombines TRBV27 with TRBJ1-1; D gene ambiguous. The CDR3 runs to 15 residues. Germline V gene data show CDR1 as MNHEY and CDR2 as SMNVEV (reference sequence). Trimming removed 8 bases at V and 0 bases at J, with 16 bases between. The CDR3 region is CASSMAGSMNTEAFF. CDR3 sequence (DNA): TGTGCCAGCTCTATGGCCGGTTCCATGAACACTGAAGCTTTCTTT.

Many counts were recorded for this clonotype. The CDR3 here is CASNGGGGADTQYF. The CDR3 nucleotides read TGTGCCAGCAACGGGGGCGGGGGGGCAGATACGCAGTATTTT. This chain links TRBV27 with TRBJ2-3; 9 positions agree with TRBD2. There are 14 residues in the CDR3. V shed 7 bases, J shed 4 bases, and the junction held 6 bases outside the gene matches. Germline loops: CDR1 MNHEY, CDR2 SMNVEV (reference sequence).

This chain joins TRBV7-6 and TRBJ2-5, with a weak D call TRBD2 (6 bases). Between the trimmed V and J ends, which lost 3 bases and 4 bases, there was a span of 15 bases. CDR3 size: 15 residues. Germline CDR1 is SGHVS and CDR2 is FNYEAQ. This chain's CDR3 is CASSLPNLGGETQYF. The CDR3 nucleotides are TGTGCCAGCAGCTTGCCGAATTTGGGGGGAGAGACCCAGTACTTC.

V usage is TRBV5-1 and J usage is TRBJ1-1; a possible D gene is TRBD1 (5 bases). CDR1 is SGHRS, CDR2 YFSETQ, per germline. The ends were cut back, 4 bases at V and 0 bases at J, with 10 bases in the middle. The CDR3 contains 14 residues. This CDR3 is CASSSDSLNTEAFF. DNA for the CDR3: TGCGCCAGCAGCAGCGACAGCCTGAACACTGAAGCTTTCTTT.

The count of this clonotype is one. This chain connects TRBV3-1 to TRBJ1-1; D is unresolved. Germline CDR1 and CDR2: LGHDT and YNNKEL (reference sequence). Trimming shortened V by 0 bases and J by 4 bases, and 6 bases separated the two germline ends. The CDR3 has 13 amino acids. The CDR3: CASSQEGITEAFF. For the CDR3, the DNA is TGTGCCAGCAGCCAAGAGGGTATCACTGAAGCTTTCTTT.

There are many counts of this clonotype. J is TRBJ2-1 and V is TRBV27, with no clear D. Germline assignment: CDR1 MNHEY and CDR2 SMNVEV (reference sequence). The V end lost 4 bases, the J end lost 4 bases, and 5 bases lay between the germline ends. The CDR3 spans 12 residues. CDR3 nucleotides: TGTGCCAGCAGTTCCGCTTACAATGAGCAGTTCTTC. This translates into CASSSAYNEQFF.

This rearrangement joins TRBV10-2 to TRBJ2-1; D gene unclear. Trimming took off 2 bases at V and 0 bases at J, with 8 bases between the two ends. Germline CDR1 and CDR2: WSHSY and SAAADI. The CDR3 runs to 15 residues. Written as DNA, the CDR3 is TGCGCCAGCAGTGAGAGGCGAAGCTCCTACAATGAGCAGTTCTTC. This codes for CASSERRSSYNEQFF.

In this sample, this clonotype turned up many times. The rearrangement uses TRBV30 and TRBJ2-5, with TRBD2 matching over 7 bases. Germline values: CDR1 GTSNPN, CDR2 SVGIG (reference sequence). The CDR3 totals 13 residues. After removal of 2 bases from V and 4 bases from J, the junction contained 4 bases not matched to a gene. The CDR3 reads CAWSPSGTETQYF. For the CDR3, the DNA is TGTGCCTGGAGTCCTAGCGGTACAGAGACCCAGTACTTC.

The chain uses TRBV5-1 and TRBJ2-7; 7 bases are shared with TRBD1. Trimming at V came to 0 bases and at J to 0 bases, leaving 6 bases not matched to a gene. The CDR3 is 16 residues long. The germline V gene encodes CDR1 SGHRS and CDR2 YFSETQ. The CDR3 bases are TGCGCCAGCAGCTTGGCCACAGGGGTTAGCTCCTACGAGCAGTACTTC. Encoded protein: CASSLATGVSSYEQYF. Using reference TRBV5-1 and TRBJ2-7 for the parts outside the CDR3, the full variable domain is KAGVTQTPRYLIKTRGQQVTLSCSPISGHRSVSWYQQTPGQGLQFLFEYFSETQRNKGNFPGRFSGRQFSNSRSEMNVSTLELGDSALYLCASSLATGVSSYEQYFGPGTRLTVT.

This clonotype was seen at least ten times. The chain joins TRBV3-1 to TRBJ1-1; D is unresolved. V was clipped by 3 bases and J by 11 bases, with 16 bases between them. CDR3 size: 13 residues. Per germline, CDR1 LGHDT and CDR2 YNNKEL (reference sequence). In DNA form, the CDR3 reads TGTGCCAGCAGCCACCTCAGGACGATAGGTGCTTTCTTT. It specifies CASSHLRTIGAFF.

This sequence joins TRBV19 and TRBJ1-5; D possibly corresponds to TRBD1 (6 bases). Germline V gene data show CDR1 as LNHDA and CDR2 as SQIVND (reference sequence). The CDR3 runs 18 residues. Trimming took 5 bases from V and 2 from J, leaving 22 bases between them. DNA of the CDR3: TGTGCCAGTAGTGTACCTCGGGACAACCCCTTTCGCAATCAGCCCCAGCATTTT. This gives the protein CASSVPRDNPFRNQPQHF.

This clonotype was seen repeatedly, ten times or more. The V call is TRBV30, the J call TRBJ2-7; possible D gene TRBD1, 6 bases. Germline CDR1 reads GTSNPN; CDR2 reads SVGIG (reference sequence). V lost 4 bases to trimming and J lost 1 base, with 11 bases between them. This CDR3 comprises 13 residues. The CDR3 coding sequence is TGTGCCTGGAACAGGGACGGTTCCTACGAGCAGTACTTC. This translates into CAWNRDGSYEQYF.

This clonotype appeared many times. V is TRBV30 and J is TRBJ2-5; D is unclear. This CDR3 comprises 15 residues. Germline V gives CDR1 GTSNPN, CDR2 SVGIG (reference sequence). V shed 0 bases and J shed 4 bases, with 15 bases lying between them. The CDR3 DNA is TGTGCCTGGAGTGTAATCGGAAAAGCGAGAGAGACCCAGTACTTC. Its protein product is CAWSVIGKARETQYF.

This clonotype was counted ten times or more. The CDR3 loop reads CASNDRTGTSGNTIYF. CDR3 nucleotide sequence: TGTGCCAGCAACGACCGAACAGGGACCTCTGGAAACACCATATATTTT. V usage is TRBV5-4 and J usage is TRBJ1-3, with D possibly matching TRBD1 (6 bases). This CDR3 comprises 16 residues. The germline V and J ends were trimmed by 6 bases and 0 bases, with 16 bases remaining between them. CDR1 is SGHNT, CDR2 YYREEE, per germline (reference sequence).

The CDR3 spells CASSVSVGGGSYNEQFF. Here the CDR3 DNA reads TGTGCCAGCAGCGTATCTGTCGGGGGGGGCTCCTACAATGAGCAGTTCTTC. J is TRBJ2-1 and V is TRBV9, with 8 bases matching TRBD2. This CDR3 has 17 amino acids. Germline CDR1 SGDLS, CDR2 YYNGEE. V was pared by 1 base and J by 0 bases, with 6 bases of the junction left unmatched. Supplemented by reference TRBV9 and TRBJ2-1, the full variable domain reads DSGVTQTPKHLITATGQRVTLRCSPRSGDLSVYWYQQSLDQGLQFLIQYYNGEERAKGNILERFSAQQFPDLHSELNLSSLELGDSALYFCASSVSVGGGSYNEQFFGPGTRLTVL.

This clonotype was counted many times. The V gene is TRBV20-1, the J gene TRBJ1-1; possibly TRBD1 for D (5 bases). Trimming shortened V by 5 bases and J by 3 bases, and 13 bases separated the two germline ends. CDR1 and CDR2 from the germline V gene are DFQATT and SNEGSKA (reference sequence). CDR3 length: 13 residues. The chain's CDR3 is CSAPLQGYTEAFF. The CDR3 DNA sequence: TGCAGTGCTCCCCTCCAGGGTTACACTGAAGCTTTCTTT.

For this clonotype: Being one base from a much bigger clone, this may be a read error. The chain couples TRBV3-1 to TRBJ2-2, with TRBD1 matching over 8 bases. Germline CDR1 reads LGHDT; CDR2 reads YNNKEL (reference sequence). The CDR3 covers 16 residues. The CDR3 bases are TGTGCCAGCAGCCGAGATAACAGGGGGAACACCGAGGAGCTGTTTTTT. Protein product: CASSRDNRGNTEELFF.

The table lists this clonotype with many counts. The chain recombines TRBV20-1 with TRBJ1-5; 9 bases match TRBD1. This CDR3 has 14 residues. The ends lost 3 bases at V and 5 bases at J; junction bases unmatched: 5. Looked up from germline, CDR1 is DFQATT and CDR2 is SNEGSKA (reference sequence). This CDR3 is CSARADRGYQPQHF. Here the CDR3 DNA reads TGCAGTGCTAGGGCGGACAGGGGTTATCAGCCCCAGCATTTT.